This T cell receptor (beta chain) stems from a study of T cell clones after liver transplantation. Study at large: Tolerance: complete withdrawal held at least one year, liver enzymes staying within twice normal.

This clone was seen only once. What it binds is not known. General study results and limits: Compared with third party-reactive sequences, donor-reactive ones declined more, independent of withdrawal success.

The assay was immunoSEQ multiplex PCR, and TCRdb's table has in-frame clones only and misses some. The table lists fewer than 20,000 clones, roughly nine tenths of them singletons. CDR3 size: 14 residues. Looked up from germline, CDR1 is MGHRA and CDR2 is YSYEKL. V was clipped by 3 bases and J by 5 bases, with 10 bases between them. The source material was CD8+ T cells from blood, sampled approximately 3.5 years after liver transplant. This receptor was identified in a human patient who received a liver transplant. Some T cells may be provided by the graft donor. The chain combines TRBV4-1 with TRBJ2-2; TRBD1 might be the D (6 bases). CDR3 coding DNA: TGCGCCAGCAGCCATCCTGGGACAACCGGGGAGCTGTTTTTT. Protein: CASSHPGTTGELFF.